These T cell receptor beta chains were read from a single sample in a study of blood T cell repertoires in COVID-19. The assay was immunoSEQ multiplex PCR, and TCRdb's table has in-frame clones only and misses some. In the table there are some 270,000 clones, about nine tenths of which are singletons. Material: peripheral blood. The source is a man over 45 with acute or convalescent COVID-19. Both conserved end residues are part of each CDR3. D genes are given only for firm matches. Part of the rows lack a size; the others show once, few, many or a class for expanded clones.

>once|TRBV11-3|TRBD1|TRBJ2-1
CASSAYRGGGYNEQFF
TGTGCCAGCAGCGCCTACAGGGGTGGGGGTTACAATGAGCAGTTCTTC
>-|TRBV19|TRBD2|TRBJ2-1
CASSISSGGHNEQFF
TGTGCCAGTAGTATTTCTAGCGGGGGTCACAATGAGCAGTTCTTC
>once|TRBV7-9|TRBD2|TRBJ2-3
CASSLGLGRGLSTDTQYF
TGTGCCAGCAGCTTAGGTTTAGGTCGGGGACTAAGCACAGATACGCAGTATTTT
>-|TRBV10-3|-|TRBJ2-1
CAIRGKENNEQFF
TGTGCCATCCGGGGGAAGGAAAACAATGAGCAGTTCTTC
>-|TRBV5-6|-|TRBJ1-1
CASSFDRWNTEAFF
TGTGCCAGCAGTTTTGACAGGTGGAACACTGAAGCTTTCTTT
>-|TRBV7-9|-|TRBJ1-4
CASSLGPEGKLFF
TGTGCCAGCAGCTTAGGGCCTGAGGGAAAACTGTTTTTT
>-|TRBV2|-|TRBJ2-7
CASSVGGGSVYEQYF
TGTGCCAGCAGTGTTGGTGGGGGGTCGGTCTACGAGCAGTACTTC
>-|TRBV18|-|TRBJ2-5
CASSPPEGPETQYF
TGTGCCAGCTCACCACCGGAGGGGCCAGAGACCCAGTACTTC
>-|TRBV10-3|-|TRBJ2-1
CAISESGYNEQFF
TGTGCCATCAGTGAGTCCGGTTACAATGAGCAGTTCTTC
>-|TRBV5-1|-|TRBJ2-7
CASSLADEQYF
TGCGCCAGCAGCTTGGCCGACGAGCAGTACTTC
>few|TRBV29-1|-|TRBJ1-2
CSVELAPNYGYTF
TGCAGCGTTGAGTTGGCACCTAACTATGGCTACACCTTC
>-|TRBV10-3|-|TRBJ1-2
CATTLSSTAGGYTF
TGTGCCACCACCCTATCTTCAACAGCGGGTGGCTACACCTTC
>-|TRBV9|-|TRBJ1-1
CASSARGLNTEAFF
TGTGCCAGCAGCGCCAGGGGTTTGAACACTGAAGCTTTCTTT
>-|TRBV30|-|TRBJ1-1
CAWSPQVLEAFF
TGTGCCTGGAGTCCACAGGTATTAGAAGCTTTCTTT
>-|TRBV20-1|-|TRBJ2-5
CSLEKETQYF
TGCAGCCTAGAAAAAGAGACCCAGTACTTC
>-|TRBV5-1|TRBD1|TRBJ1-2
CASSLGTGTGYTF
TGCGCCAGCAGCTTGGGGACAGGGACTGGCTACACCTTC
>-|TRBV7-3|TRBD2|TRBJ2-3
CASSPGLAGVTDTQYF
TGTGCCAGCAGCCCGGGACTAGCGGGTGTTACAGATACGCAGTATTTT
>-|TRBV5-4|TRBD2|TRBJ2-7
CASSSLTSGGSYEQYF
TGTGCCAGCAGCTCCCTAACTAGCGGAGGTTCCTACGAGCAGTACTTC
>-|TRBV7-2|TRBD1|TRBJ2-4
CASSRQGLTKNIQYF
TGTGCCAGCAGTCGACAGGGGTTGACCAAAAACATTCAGTACTTC
>once|TRBV7-6|TRBD1|TRBJ2-2
CASSRDRTNTGELFF
TGTGCCAGCAGCCGGGACAGAACGAACACCGGGGAGCTGTTTTTT
>-|TRBV10-1|-|TRBJ1-5
CASSGRVGDQPQHF
TGCGCCAGCAGTGGTAGGGTAGGGGATCAGCCCCAGCATTTT
>few|TRBV30|-|TRBJ2-6
CASTKGAGANVLTF
TGTGCCTCAACGAAGGGGGCTGGGGCCAACGTCCTGACTTTC
>-|TRBV5-6|-|TRBJ2-1
CASSLVRGFYNEQFF
TGTGCCAGCAGCTTGGTTCGAGGTTTCTACAATGAGCAGTTCTTC
>-|TRBV30|TRBD2|TRBJ2-2
CAWLLTWTSGVNTGELFF
TGTGCCTGGTTGTTAACCTGGACTAGCGGGGTGAACACCGGGGAGCTGTTTTTT
>-|TRBV6-5|TRBD1|TRBJ2-1
CASKDRAYNEQFF
TGTGCCAGCAAGGACAGGGCCTACAATGAGCAGTTCTTC
>-|TRBV7-9|TRBD1|TRBJ2-7
CASSSDRGLGQYF
TGTGCCAGCAGCTCGGACAGGGGGCTGGGACAGTACTTC
>-|TRBV5-1|-|TRBJ1-1
CASSLRGRMTNTEAFF
TGCGCCAGCAGCTTGAGGGGTCGGATGACTAACACTGAAGCTTTCTTT
>-|TRBV29-1|-|TRBJ1-1
CSVGRGTRWNTEAFF
TGCAGCGTTGGCCGAGGGACAAGATGGAACACTGAAGCTTTCTTT
>few|TRBV25-1|-|TRBJ2-2
CATYSQTGELFF
TGTGCCACCTACTCACAGACCGGGGAGCTGTTTTTT
>-|TRBV7-9|TRBD1|TRBJ1-4
CASSRTGRNEKLFF
TGTGCCAGCAGCAGGACAGGGCGTAATGAAAAACTGTTTTTT
>once|TRBV10-3|TRBD1|TRBJ2-6
CAISDVRGRSGANVLTF
TGTGCCATCAGTGATGTCAGGGGGCGGTCTGGGGCCAACGTCCTGACTTTC
>-|TRBV12-3/TRBV12-4|-|TRBJ2-5
CASSLVGAETQYF
TGTGCCAGCAGTTTAGTGGGCGCCGAGACCCAGTACTTC
>-|TRBV19|TRBD1|TRBJ1-6
CASGQGSSPLHF
TGTGCCAGTGGACAGGGGAGTTCACCCCTCCACTTT
>-|TRBV18|-|TRBJ1-2
CASSLDQVLNYGYTF
TGTGCCAGCTCACTAGACCAGGTCTTAAACTATGGCTACACCTTC
>-|TRBV7-6|-|TRBJ2-7
CASSSTGNYEQYF
TGTGCCAGCAGCTCGACAGGTAACTACGAGCAGTACTTC
>-|TRBV7-3|-|TRBJ2-7
CASSLDRYYEQYF
TGTGCCAGCAGCTTAGACAGATACTACGAGCAGTACTTC
>-|TRBV15|-|TRBJ1-5
CATSRGHNQPQHF
TGTGCCACCAGTAGGGGACACAATCAGCCCCAGCATTTT
>-|TRBV16|-|TRBJ1-1
CASSQFAEAFF
TGTGCCAGCAGCCAATTCGCTGAAGCTTTCTTT
>-|TRBV3-1/TRBV3-2|-|TRBJ1-5
CASSLMVGRDQPQHF
TGTGCCAGCAGCCTTATGGTGGGGCGTGATCAGCCCCAGCATTTT
>-|TRBV29-1|-|TRBJ1-1
CSVEEFGRANTEAFF
TGCAGCGTTGAAGAGTTCGGCAGGGCAAACACTGAAGCTTTCTTT
>-|TRBV2|TRBD1|TRBJ2-4
CASMGQGYIQYF
TGTGCCAGCATGGGACAGGGGTACATTCAGTACTTC
>-|TRBV7-8|-|TRBJ1-4
CASSQGGGRNEKLFF
TGTGCCAGCAGCCAGGGCGGGGGCCGAAATGAAAAACTGTTTTTT
>-|TRBV18|-|TRBJ1-2
CASSPGEGGAPGYTF
TGTGCCAGCTCACCCGGGGAGGGGGGCGCCCCCGGCTACACCTTC
>-|TRBV7-9|-|TRBJ1-4
CASSRGDEDEKLFF
TGTGCCAGCAGCCGCGGGGACGAGGATGAAAAACTGTTTTTT
>-|TRBV10-3|-|TRBJ1-2
CAISEPGNYGYTF
TGTGCCATCAGTGAGCCAGGGAACTATGGCTACACCTTC
>-|TRBV24-1|TRBD2|TRBJ2-2
CATSDPREGTGELFF
TGTGCCACCAGTGATCCCCGGGAGGGGACCGGGGAGCTGTTTTTT
>-|TRBV7-3|-|TRBJ2-5
CASSLGARETQYF
TGTGCCAGCAGCTTAGGGGCGAGAGAGACCCAGTACTTC
>-|TRBV11-3|TRBD1|TRBJ2-5
CASSPAGPGTGQETQYF
TGTGCCAGCAGCCCCGCCGGACCCGGGACAGGACAAGAGACCCAGTACTTC
>-|TRBV18|TRBD2|TRBJ2-3
CASSLTTSGVTDTQYF
TGTGCCAGCTCACTCACGACTAGCGGGGTCACAGATACGCAGTATTTT
>-|TRBV6-5|TRBD2|TRBJ2-3
CATHKRGATDTQYF
TGTGCCACCCATAAGCGGGGGGCCACAGATACGCAGTATTTT
>once|TRBV9|-|TRBJ2-5
CASSVGVLSQETQYF
TGTGCCAGCAGCGTCGGTGTTCTCTCCCAAGAGACCCAGTACTTC
>-|TRBV9|TRBD1|TRBJ2-7
CASSTDRGTDRAYEQYF
TGTGCCAGCAGCACCGACAGGGGAACAGATAGGGCTTACGAGCAGTACTTC
>-|TRBV6-5|-|TRBJ1-4
CASSYAGDNEKLFF
TGTGCCAGCAGTTACGCAGGGGATAATGAAAAACTGTTTTTT
>-|TRBV2|TRBD2|TRBJ2-3
CASSEFPSGDQGDTQYF
TGTGCCAGCAGTGAATTCCCTAGCGGGGACCAAGGAGATACGCAGTATTTT